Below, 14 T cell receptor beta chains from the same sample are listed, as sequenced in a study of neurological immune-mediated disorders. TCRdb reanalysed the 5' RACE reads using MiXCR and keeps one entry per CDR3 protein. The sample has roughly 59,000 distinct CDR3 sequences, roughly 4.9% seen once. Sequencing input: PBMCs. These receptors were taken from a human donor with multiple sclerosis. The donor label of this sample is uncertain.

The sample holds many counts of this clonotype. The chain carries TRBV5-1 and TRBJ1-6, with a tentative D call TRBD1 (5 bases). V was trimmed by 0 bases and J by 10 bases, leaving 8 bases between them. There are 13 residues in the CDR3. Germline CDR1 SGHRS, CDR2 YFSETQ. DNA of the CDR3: TGCGCCAGCAGCTTGGCGGGGCGCTCACCCCTCCACTTT. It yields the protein CASSLAGRSPLHF.

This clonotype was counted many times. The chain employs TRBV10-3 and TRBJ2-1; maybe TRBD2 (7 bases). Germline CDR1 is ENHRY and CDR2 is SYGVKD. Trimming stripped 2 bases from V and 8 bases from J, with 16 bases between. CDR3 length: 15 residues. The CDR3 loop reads CAISEPRRGGDEQFF. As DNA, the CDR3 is TGTGCCATCAGTGAGCCCCGGAGGGGGGGGGATGAGCAGTTCTTC.

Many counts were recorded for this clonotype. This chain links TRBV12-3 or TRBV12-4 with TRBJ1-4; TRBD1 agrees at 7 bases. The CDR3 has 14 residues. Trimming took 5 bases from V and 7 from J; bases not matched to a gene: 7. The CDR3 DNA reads TGTGCCAGCAGTAGACAGGGCTGGGGTGAAAAACTGTTTTTT. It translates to CASSRQGWGEKLFF.

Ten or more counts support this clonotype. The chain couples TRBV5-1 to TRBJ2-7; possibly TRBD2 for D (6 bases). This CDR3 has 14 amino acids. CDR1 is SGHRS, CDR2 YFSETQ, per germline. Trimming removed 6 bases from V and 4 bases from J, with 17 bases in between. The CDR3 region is CASTSGEITYEQYF. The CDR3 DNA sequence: TGCGCCAGCACCTCGGGGGAAATAACTTACGAGCAGTACTTC.

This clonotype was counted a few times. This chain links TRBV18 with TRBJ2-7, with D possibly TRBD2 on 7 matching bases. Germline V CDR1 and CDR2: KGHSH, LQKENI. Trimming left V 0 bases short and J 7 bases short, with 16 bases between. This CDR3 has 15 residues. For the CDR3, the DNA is TGTGCCAGCTCACCACCGCCCGGGGGGCAGGGAGAGCAGTACTTC. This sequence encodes CASSPPPGGQGEQYF.

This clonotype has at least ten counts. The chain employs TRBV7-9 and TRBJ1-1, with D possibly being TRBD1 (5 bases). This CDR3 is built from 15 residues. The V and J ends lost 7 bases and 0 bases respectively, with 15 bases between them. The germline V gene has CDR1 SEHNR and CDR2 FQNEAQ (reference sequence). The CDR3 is CASTPGGDLNTEAFF. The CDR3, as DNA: TGTGCCAGCACCCCCGGAGGGGATCTGAACACTGAAGCTTTCTTT. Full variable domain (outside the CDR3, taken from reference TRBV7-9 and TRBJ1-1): DTGVSQNPRHKITKRGQNVTFRCDPISEHNRLYWYRQTLGQGPEFLTYFQNEAQLEKSRLLSDRFSAERPKGSFSTLEIQRTEQGDSAMYLCASTPGGDLNTEAFFGQGTRLTVV.

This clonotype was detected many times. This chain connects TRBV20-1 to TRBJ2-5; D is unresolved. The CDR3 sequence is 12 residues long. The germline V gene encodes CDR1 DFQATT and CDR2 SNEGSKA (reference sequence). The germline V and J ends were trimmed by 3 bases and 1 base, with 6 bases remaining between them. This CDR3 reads CSASVFQETQYF. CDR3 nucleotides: TGCAGTGCTAGCGTCTTCCAAGAGACCCAGTACTTC.

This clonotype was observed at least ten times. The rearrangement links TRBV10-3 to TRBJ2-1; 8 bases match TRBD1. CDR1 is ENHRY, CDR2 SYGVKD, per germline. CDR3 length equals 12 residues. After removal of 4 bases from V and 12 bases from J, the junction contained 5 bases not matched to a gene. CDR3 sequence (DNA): TGTGCCATCAGTGCAGGGGGCGAGGGGCAGTTCTTC. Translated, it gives CAISAGGEGQFF.

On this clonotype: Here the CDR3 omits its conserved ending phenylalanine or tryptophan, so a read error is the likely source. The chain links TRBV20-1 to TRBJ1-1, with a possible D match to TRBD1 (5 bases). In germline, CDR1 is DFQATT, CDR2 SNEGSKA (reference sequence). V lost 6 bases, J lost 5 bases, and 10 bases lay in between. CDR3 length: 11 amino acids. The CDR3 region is CSAPGRTEAFL. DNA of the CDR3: TGCAGTGCCCCAGGGAGAACTGAAGCTTTCCTT.

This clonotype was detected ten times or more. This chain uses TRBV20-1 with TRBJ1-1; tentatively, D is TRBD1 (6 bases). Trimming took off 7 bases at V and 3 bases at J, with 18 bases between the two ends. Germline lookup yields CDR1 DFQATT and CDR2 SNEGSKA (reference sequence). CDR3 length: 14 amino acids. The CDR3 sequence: CSGKRAGAYTEAFF. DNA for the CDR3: TGCAGTGGGAAGAGGGCAGGGGCCTACACTGAAGCTTTCTTT.

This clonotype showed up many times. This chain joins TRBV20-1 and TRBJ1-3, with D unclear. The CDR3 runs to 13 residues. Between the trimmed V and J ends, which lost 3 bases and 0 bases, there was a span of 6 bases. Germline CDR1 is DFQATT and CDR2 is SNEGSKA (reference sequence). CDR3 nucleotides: TGCAGTGCTAGTCGGCCCTCTGGAAACACCATATATTTT. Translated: CSASRPSGNTIYF.

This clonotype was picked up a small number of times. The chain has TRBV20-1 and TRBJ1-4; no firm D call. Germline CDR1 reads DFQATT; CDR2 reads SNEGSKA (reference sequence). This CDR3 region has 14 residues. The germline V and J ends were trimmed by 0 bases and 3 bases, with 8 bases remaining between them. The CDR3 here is CSAREPLANEKLFF. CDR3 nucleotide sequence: TGCAGTGCTAGAGAACCACTGGCTAATGAAAAACTGTTTTTT.

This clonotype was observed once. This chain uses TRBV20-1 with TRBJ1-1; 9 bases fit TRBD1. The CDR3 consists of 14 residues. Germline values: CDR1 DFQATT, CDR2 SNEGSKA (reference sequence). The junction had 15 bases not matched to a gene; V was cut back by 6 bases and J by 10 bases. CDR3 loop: CSATWPGQGFGAFF. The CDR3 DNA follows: TGCAGTGCAACTTGGCCGGGACAGGGATTTGGAGCTTTCTTT.

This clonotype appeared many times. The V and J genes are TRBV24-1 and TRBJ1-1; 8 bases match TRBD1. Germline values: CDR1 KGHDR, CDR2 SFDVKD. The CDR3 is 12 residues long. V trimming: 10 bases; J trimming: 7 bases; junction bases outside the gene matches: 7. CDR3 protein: CATETGEGEAFF. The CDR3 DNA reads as TGTGCCACAGAGACAGGGGAGGGTGAAGCTTTCTTT.